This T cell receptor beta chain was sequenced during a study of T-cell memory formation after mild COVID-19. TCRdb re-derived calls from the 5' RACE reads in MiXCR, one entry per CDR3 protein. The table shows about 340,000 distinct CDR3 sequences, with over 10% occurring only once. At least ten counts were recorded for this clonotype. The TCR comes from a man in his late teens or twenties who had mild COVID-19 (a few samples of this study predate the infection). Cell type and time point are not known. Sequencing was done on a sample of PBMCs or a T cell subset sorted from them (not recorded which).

In DNA, the CDR3 is TGTGCCAGCAAATCCCCGGGCACAGAAGCTTTCTTT. Amino acid sequence: CASKSPGTEAFF. The chain has TRBV11-3 and TRBJ1-1; no clear D gene. This CDR3 has 12 amino acids. Trimming shortened V by 7 bases and J by 8 bases, and 14 bases separated the two germline ends. CDR1 is SGHNT, CDR2 YENEEA, per germline.